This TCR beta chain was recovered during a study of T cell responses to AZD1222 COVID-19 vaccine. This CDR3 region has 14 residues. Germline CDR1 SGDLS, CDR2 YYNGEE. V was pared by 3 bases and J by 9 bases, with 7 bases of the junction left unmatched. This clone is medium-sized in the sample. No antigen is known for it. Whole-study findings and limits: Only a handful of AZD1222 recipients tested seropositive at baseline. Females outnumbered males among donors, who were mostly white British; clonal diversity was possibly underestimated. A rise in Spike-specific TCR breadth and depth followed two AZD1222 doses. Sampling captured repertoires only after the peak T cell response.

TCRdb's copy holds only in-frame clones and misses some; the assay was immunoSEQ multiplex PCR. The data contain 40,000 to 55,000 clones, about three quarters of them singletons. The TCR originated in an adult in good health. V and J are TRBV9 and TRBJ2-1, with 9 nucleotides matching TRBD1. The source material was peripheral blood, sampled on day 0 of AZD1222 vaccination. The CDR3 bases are TGTGCCAGCAGCGCGACAGGGGGAGGGAGTGAGCAGTTCTTC. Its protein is CASSATGGGSEQFF.